A selection of T cell receptor beta chains follows, all from one sample in a study of monozygotic twins with inflammatory bowel disease. TCRdb reprocessed the 5' RACE reads, with one entry per CDR3 protein and no DNA. Across 400,000 to 500,000 distinct CDR3 sequences, the top ten clones capture around 2.4% of the sample. Source material: blood. The receptors here all came from a human donor with ulcerative colitis or Crohn's disease, or a healthy co-twin of an affected twin (not recorded which). The CDR3 runs from the conserved cysteine through the conserved F or W.

j_call v_call cdr3_aa
TRBJ2-1 TRBV12-3/TRBV12-4 CASRENNNEQFF
TRBJ2-1 TRBV29-1 CSVEDWKAELAEQFF
TRBJ1-1 TRBV30 CAWSVTRLDTEAFF
TRBJ1-2 TRBV4-1 CASSHGTDYGYTF
TRBJ2-1 TRBV5-1 CASSLEYKVGQFF
TRBJ1-6 TRBV4-2 CASSQAVPGGFSSYNSPLHF
TRBJ2-5 TRBV7-8 CASSLVVSGVETQYF
TRBJ2-1 TRBV30 CAGYKPGQGWNEQFF
TRBJ1-1 TRBV27 CASSPITLNTEAFF
TRBJ2-5 TRBV15 CATSTPNQETQYF
TRBJ2-6 TRBV5-1 CASSGPRASVLFSGANVLTF
TRBJ2-3 TRBV11-2 CASSPEAYTDTQYF
TRBJ1-4 TRBV7-9 CASSPLAGGTTNEKLFF
TRBJ1-2 TRBV6-5 CASRDPGQAGYTF
TRBJ2-5 TRBV5-6 CASSYLGGGSQETQYF
TRBJ2-3 TRBV5-1 CASSLEAGAGTDTQYF
TRBJ2-6 TRBV11-1 CASSLRQQPSSGANVLTF
TRBJ2-2 TRBV5-5 CASSTQGTGELFF
TRBJ2-1 TRBV7-8 CASSLEFSLAGGGYNEQFF
TRBJ1-2 TRBV20-1 CSARVGVAYGYTF
TRBJ2-5 TRBV3-1 CASSLLGRETQYF
TRBJ2-1 TRBV4-1 CASSQIRTQLGDEQFF